The 18 T cell receptor beta chains below were found in one sample sequenced in a study of blood T cell repertoires in COVID-19. TCRdb's table, derived via immunoSEQ multiplex PCR, lists solely in-frame clones and lacks some. The table includes some 490,000 clones, less than 90% detected once. The sequenced material came from PBMCs or T cells enriched from blood (not recorded which). The receptors come from an older woman who had recovered from COVID-19.

The chain has TRBV2 and TRBJ2-3; 11 bases line up with TRBD2. Germline CDR1 and CDR2: SNHLY and FYNNEI. After removal of 8 bases from V and 8 bases from J, the junction contained 9 bases not matched to a gene. This CDR3 has 14 amino acids. The CDR3 protein is CASVAGGHGATQYF. The DNA of the CDR3 is TGTGCCAGCGTAGCGGGGGGGCACGGCGCTACGCAGTATTTT.

V and J are TRBV2 and TRBJ1-4; maybe TRBD1 (5 bases). This CDR3 spans 15 amino acids. Germline-derived CDR1 and CDR2 are SNHLY and FYNNEI. V dropped 6 bases and J dropped 0 bases, with 11 bases sitting between them. Written as DNA, the CDR3 is TGTGCCAGCAGGGGGGGGTCTGCAACTAATGAAAAACTGTTTTTT. Amino acid sequence: CASRGGSATNEKLFF.

This chain links TRBV12-1 with TRBJ2-7; the listed D gene, TRBD2, was not tested against the DNA. TRBV12-1 is an annotated pseudogene. This CDR3 spans 14 amino acids. The CDR3 region has the DNA TGTGCCAGCAGGTCCCACGGGGGGAAGTACGAGCAGTACTTC. This gives the protein CASRSHGGKYEQYF.

The chain links TRBV7-9 to TRBJ2-1; TRBD1 is a possible D gene (5 bases). V dropped 0 bases and J dropped 3 bases, with 9 bases sitting between them. The germline gives CDR1 SEHNR, CDR2 FQNEAQ (reference sequence). This CDR3 contains 15 residues. Here the CDR3 DNA reads TGTGCCAGCAGCTTAGCGACGACAGTCTACAATGAGCAGTTCTTC. This codes for CASSLATTVYNEQFF.

The J gene is TRBJ1-2, the V gene TRBV19, with 7 bases lining up with TRBD1. CDR3 length: 16 residues. V shed 7 bases and J 8 bases; nucleotides not matched to a gene: 19. The V gene's germline CDR1 is LNHDA and CDR2 SQIVND (reference sequence). CDR3 sequence reads: CASTPWDSILPGGYTF. The CDR3 DNA reads TGTGCCAGTACTCCCTGGGACAGCATCCTGCCGGGGGGCTACACCTTC. Together with reference TRBV19 and TRBJ1-2, the CDR3 gives the full variable domain: DGGITQSPKYLFRKEGQNVTLSCEQNLNHDAMYWYRQDPGQGLRLIYYSQIVNDFQKGDIAEGYSVSREKKESFPLTVTSAQKNPTAFYLCASTPWDSILPGGYTFGSGTRLTVV.

V is TRBV3-1 (or the pseudogene TRBV3-2) and J is TRBJ2-5, with 11 bases identical to TRBD2. The CDR3 has 18 amino acids. Germline V gene data show CDR1 as LGHDT and CDR2 as YNNKEL (reference sequence). V trimming: 0 bases; J trimming: 5 bases; junction bases outside the gene matches: 11. CDR3 sequence: CASSQEAASGGPGETQYF. In DNA, the CDR3 is TGTGCCAGCAGCCAAGAGGCGGCTAGCGGGGGGCCCGGGGAGACCCAGTACTTC.

This clone was seen more than once but under ten times. The chain is built from TRBV2 and TRBJ1-1, with no clear D. Per the germline V gene, CDR1 is SNHLY and CDR2 is FYNNEI. Trimming pared 6 bases from V and 1 base from J, leaving 9 bases between. This CDR3 is built from 13 residues. CDR3 region: CASRDEGNTEAFF. The CDR3 coding sequence is TGTGCCAGCAGGGACGAGGGGAACACTGAAGCTTTCTTT.

V is TRBV7-9 and J is TRBJ1-3; D unclear. Looked up from germline, CDR1 is SEHNR and CDR2 is FQNEAQ (reference sequence). The CDR3 loop spans 16 amino acids. V was clipped by 3 bases and J by 4 bases, with 16 bases between them. Here the CDR3 DNA reads TGTGCCAGCAGCTTCAATCTCGACCCGGGAGGAAACACCATATATTTT. Its protein product is CASSFNLDPGGNTIYF.

The chain has TRBV11-2 and TRBJ1-1, with TRBD1 as a possible D gene (5 bases). V lost 5 bases to trimming and J lost 3 bases, with 25 bases between them. Per germline, CDR1 SGHAT and CDR2 FQNNGV. The CDR3 loop spans 18 amino acids. The CDR3 sequence: CASSPRGEIVGGYTEAFF. The CDR3 bases are TGTGCCAGCAGCCCTCGGGGGGAAATAGTTGGCGGATACACTGAAGCTTTCTTT.

The V gene is TRBV7-2, the J gene TRBJ2-1; the match to TRBD2 covers 14 bases. With 5 bases clipped from V and 8 bases from J, the junction kept 8 bases outside the gene matches. The V gene's germline CDR1 is SGHTA and CDR2 FQGNSA. The CDR3 has 16 residues. The CDR3 DNA reads TGTGCCAGCAGCCTCCGGACTAGCGGGGGGTTTGATGAGCAGTTCTTC. Residues: CASSLRTSGGFDEQFF.

The CDR3 DNA reads TGTGCCAGCAGTCAGCCGGGACAGAACACTGAAGCTTTCTTT. It yields the protein CASSQPGQNTEAFF. The V call is TRBV27, the J call TRBJ1-1; TRBD1 is a possible D gene (6 bases). The CDR3 has 14 amino acids. V was shortened by 5 bases and J by 1 base, with 11 bases between the two germline ends. Per the germline V gene, CDR1 is MNHEY and CDR2 is SMNVEV (reference sequence).

The chain has TRBV27 and TRBJ1-4, with D unclear. V lost 5 bases to trimming and J lost 7 bases, with 14 bases between them. Looked up from germline, CDR1 is MNHEY and CDR2 is SMNVEV (reference sequence). There are 14 residues in the CDR3. The CDR3 spells CASSPRVLGEKLFF. The CDR3 nucleotides are TGTGCCAGCAGTCCGAGGGTTTTGGGTGAAAAACTGTTTTTT.

V and J are TRBV15 and TRBJ1-3; the match to TRBD1 covers 7 bases. Germline V lookup: CDR1 LNHNV, CDR2 YYDKDF (reference sequence). V shed 0 bases and J 2 bases; nucleotides not matched to a gene: 4. This CDR3 is 16 amino acids long. CDR3 nucleotides: TGTGCCACCAGCAGAGATAAGGGGGCGACTGGAAACACCATATATTTT. It encodes CATSRDKGATGNTIYF.

The chain uses TRBV30 and TRBJ1-5; 8 bases map to TRBD1. The ends lost 2 bases at V and 3 bases at J; junction bases unmatched: 9. The CDR3 runs 16 residues. From germline, CDR1 is GTSNPN and CDR2 SVGIG (reference sequence). CDR3 sequence: CAWSLRGQGYNQPQHF. The CDR3 DNA sequence: TGTGCCTGGAGTCTCCGCGGACAGGGTTACAATCAGCCCCAGCATTTT. The variable domain in full, completed from reference TRBV30 and TRBJ1-5, reads SQTIHQWPATLVQPVGSPLSLECTVEGTSNPNLYWYRQAAGRGLQLLFYSVGIGQISSEVPQNLSASRPQDRQFILSSKKLLLSDSGFYLCAWSLRGQGYNQPQHFGDGTRLSIL.

The V and J genes are TRBV10-1 and TRBJ2-2; TRBD1 matches at 7 bases. The CDR3 is 13 residues long. The germline V gene encodes CDR1 WNHNN and CDR2 SYGVQD (reference sequence). J gave up 8 bases and V 0 bases, and 0 bases lay outside the gene matches. In DNA, the CDR3 is TGCGCCAGCAGTGAGTCGACAGGGGGGGAGCTGTTTTTT. Protein product: CASSESTGGELFF.

The chain is built from TRBV24-1 and TRBJ1-1; TRBD1 is a possible D gene (6 bases). Germline lookup yields CDR1 KGHDR and CDR2 SFDVKD. The CDR3 covers 17 residues. The ends were cut back, 3 bases at V and 6 bases at J, with 22 bases in the middle. This chain's CDR3 is CATSDTPMGGDISEAFF. The DNA of the CDR3 is TGTGCCACCAGTGATACGCCTATGGGAGGGGACATCTCTGAAGCTTTCTTT.

A single count supports this clone. This rearrangement joins TRBV4-1 to TRBJ2-7, with D perhaps matching TRBD1 (5 bases). The CDR3 has 14 amino acids. The V end was cut by 0 bases, the J end by 4 bases, with 10 bases between. Per germline, CDR1 MGHRA and CDR2 YSYEKL. CDR3 DNA: TGCGCCAGCAGCCAAGATCCAGGGAAGTACGAGCAGTACTTC. As protein: CASSQDPGKYEQYF.

The chain uses TRBV14 and TRBJ2-7; D is unresolved. This CDR3 has 13 residues. V shed 0 bases and J shed 3 bases, with 6 bases lying between them. Germline V gives CDR1 SGHDN, CDR2 FVKESK. CDR3 nucleotides: TGTGCCAGCAGCCAAGATGCGGTCTACGAGCAGTACGTC. Translated, it gives CASSQDAVYEQYV.